This T cell receptor beta chain was identified during a study of lymphopenia after photon versus proton radiotherapy (dated by TCRdb to between 2017 and 2020). About the study as a whole: The study compared the immunological effects of photon versus proton radiation therapy in patients with gastrointestinal tumors who developed high-grade lymphopenia. The study aimed to characterize how the two radiation modalities differ in their impact on the immune system. The cohort comprised 20 patients with gastrointestinal tumors who received either photon or proton therapy and then developed lymphopenia.

Receptors were amplified or captured by the immunoSEQ multiplex PCR assay. Alongside multiparametric flow cytometry, deep sequencing of rearranged TCR beta loci was used to profile the T cell repertoires. In TCRdb, the immuneACCESS table is reduced to in-frame sequences with V and J assigned. These tables do not hold every clone; where another copy was compared, an unresolved V gene accounts for under half, and the others remain unexplained. The sample profile shows about 7,500 clones; 88% of them were found once. The ten most abundant clones make up 3% to 4% of the sample. To note about this clone: No antigen is known for it. Base qualities are not provided; no much larger clone lies one nucleotide away.

The CDR3 runs 12 amino acids, cysteine and phenylalanine included. CDR3 DNA only is kept here, 36 bases in frame from base 1. From the germline V gene, CDR1 is SGDLS and CDR2 is YYNGEE. V was cut back by 0 bases and J by 4 bases, leaving a gap of 1 base between them. Results and caveats for the whole study, not just this receptor: During treatment, patients who received photon therapy lost naive T cells and TCR diversity and gained effector/memory populations, whereas patients who received proton therapy remained relatively stable. The authors looked at the survival association only in patients who died, and they framed better survival with proton therapy as a possibility rather than a demonstrated result. Across the cohort, an inverse correlation was found between a larger post-nadir drop in TCR diversity and overall survival time among patients who died. After the lymphocyte count nadir, oligoclonal expansion, especially of CD8+ Temra cells, was observed in photon-treated repertoires, and the drop in diversity was driven by this expansion.

This receptor was taken from an older woman with pancreatic cancer. The chain is assembled from TRBV9 and TRBJ2-2; the D gene cannot be named for sure. The input for sequencing was peripheral blood, taken from a patient treated with photon-based radiotherapy. The DNA is TGTGCCAGCAGCGTAGCCACCGGGGAGCTGTTTTTT. This encodes CASSVATGELFF.